What follows are 26 T cell receptor beta chains derived from one specimen sequenced in a study of T cell responses to AZD1222 COVID-19 vaccine (dated by TCRdb to about 2021). In light of the paper, this sample's time point label describes: baseline before first vaccination. The library was prepared using the immunoSEQ multiplex PCR assay. TCRdb's version of the immuneACCESS table is confined to in-frame rearrangements and falls short of the full clone set. An unresolved V gene accounts for under half of the shortfall where checked; the remainder is of unknown origin. The sample yields some 180,000 clones; 80% to 95% were counted once. Approximately 1.4% of the sample rests with the top ten. The sequencing used peripheral blood, collected on day 0 of AZD1222 vaccination. Source of these receptors: an adult in good health.

V gene TRBV12-3 or TRBV12-4 combines with J gene TRBJ1-2; 7 nucleotides align to TRBD1. The CDR3 extends over 11 amino acids. The J segment lost 4 bases and the V segment lost 10 bases, leaving 3 bases of the junction unmatched. The CDR3 here is CATDRVYGYTF. CDR3 DNA sequence: TGTGCCACAGACAGGGTCTATGGCTACACCTTC.

This clone was counted only a few times. V gene TRBV7-9 combines with J gene TRBJ1-1, with D uncertain. CDR3 size: 13 residues. The germline gives CDR1 SEHNR, CDR2 FQNEAQ (reference sequence). V gave up 2 bases and J gave up 0 bases, with 4 bases separating them. CDR3 DNA sequence: TGTGCCAGCAGCTTATGGATGAACACTGAAGCTTTCTTT. Its protein is CASSLWMNTEAFF.

The chain links TRBV3-1 (or the pseudogene TRBV3-2) to TRBJ2-1, with 10 bases fitting TRBD2. CDR3 length: 16 residues. The ends lost 0 bases at V and 7 bases at J; junction bases unmatched: 6. The germline V gene has CDR1 LGHDT and CDR2 YNNKEL (reference sequence). The CDR3 nucleotides are TGTGCCAGCAGCCAAGATCAAGCGGGGGGGCTGAATGAGCAGTTCTTC. Amino acids: CASSQDQAGGLNEQFF.

The chain joins TRBV25-1 to TRBJ1-3; 9 bases are shared with TRBD1. The ends lost 6 bases at V and 7 bases at J; junction bases unmatched: 7. Per germline, CDR1 MGHDK and CDR2 SYGVNS. The CDR3 is made up of 14 amino acids. The CDR3 sequence: CASRETGGINTIYF. CDR3 nucleotide sequence: TGTGCCAGCAGAGAGACAGGGGGTATTAACACCATATATTTT.

This clone is a singleton in its sample. The genes are TRBV24-1 and TRBJ2-2, with D possibly TRBD2 on 5 matching bases. The CDR3 is made up of 17 amino acids. Trimming cost V 5 bases and J 3 bases, with 18 bases left between them. Germline values: CDR1 KGHDR, CDR2 SFDVKD. The CDR3 loop is CATSVGGWRRDTGELFF. The CDR3 DNA is TGTGCCACCAGTGTGGGCGGGTGGAGGCGCGACACCGGGGAGCTGTTTTTT.

The rearrangement joins TRBV5-1 to TRBJ1-5; unclear D gene. The CDR3 length is 14 residues. V was trimmed by 4 bases and J by 7 bases, leaving 15 bases between them. Germline CDR1 is SGHRS and CDR2 is YFSETQ. Here the CDR3 DNA reads TGCGCCAGCAGCCATGGGGAGGGTAGCCAGCCCCAGCATTTT. Amino acid sequence: CASSHGEGSQPQHF.

This clone was seen a single time. The chain joins TRBV11-2 to TRBJ2-3; 7 positions agree with TRBD1. The length of the CDR3 is 17 residues. Germline CDR1 and CDR2: SGHAT and FQNNGV. Trimming removed 8 bases from V and 4 bases from J; junction bases left unmatched: 18. CDR3 sequence reads: CASRRGGGRGFPDTQYF. The CDR3 region has the DNA TGTGCCAGCCGACGAGGTGGGGGCAGGGGGTTCCCAGATACGCAGTATTTT.

The chain carries TRBV11-2 and TRBJ1-2; tentatively, D is TRBD1 (6 bases). Germline-derived CDR1 and CDR2 are SGHAT and FQNNGV. V dropped 2 bases and J dropped 5 bases, with 12 bases sitting between them. The CDR3 runs 14 residues. This chain's CDR3 is CASSLKKGGYGYTF. As DNA, the CDR3 is TGTGCCAGCAGCTTAAAAAAAGGGGGATATGGCTACACCTTC.

CDR3: CASSPGFYEQYF. CDR3 nucleotides: TGTGCCAGCAGCCCAGGGTTCTACGAGCAGTACTTC. The V and J genes are TRBV3-1 (or the pseudogene TRBV3-2) and TRBJ2-7, with D possibly being TRBD1 (5 bases). The germline CDR1 and CDR2 sequences are LGHDT and YNNKEL (reference sequence). V lost 4 bases and J 3 bases, leaving 7 bases between the germline ends. This CDR3 spans 12 amino acids.

The chain joins TRBV28 to TRBJ1-3; no clear D. This CDR3 has 15 residues. Germline V gene lookup returns CDR1 MDHEN and CDR2 SYDVKM. With 3 bases removed from V and 0 bases from J, the gap between germline ends came to 9 bases. Here the CDR3 DNA reads TGTGCCAGCAGTTTTTTCCGCCACTCTGGAAACACCATATATTTT. Its translation is CASSFFRHSGNTIYF.

The chain combines TRBV6-1 with TRBJ2-3, with a tentative D call TRBD1 (5 bases). Germline V gene sequence: CDR1 MNHNS, CDR2 SASEGT. V lost 2 bases, J lost 5 bases, and 14 bases lay in between. The CDR3 covers 15 residues. CDR3 in amino acids: CASSEWVREGDTQYF. The CDR3 DNA follows: TGTGCCAGCAGTGAATGGGTCAGGGAAGGAGATACGCAGTATTTT.

The chain couples TRBV2 to TRBJ1-2; the D is unclear. This CDR3 region has 14 residues. The germline gives CDR1 SNHLY, CDR2 FYNNEI. The V end was cut by 6 bases, the J end by 4 bases, with 15 bases between. The CDR3 sequence is CASSINGEVYGYTF. The DNA of the CDR3 is TGTGCCAGCAGCATTAACGGGGAGGTCTATGGCTACACCTTC.

The chain joins TRBV5-1 to TRBJ1-4; D is possibly TRBD1 (5 bases). The CDR3 loop spans 16 amino acids. CDR1 is SGHRS, CDR2 YFSETQ, per germline. The V end was cut by 6 bases, the J end by 4 bases, with 19 bases between. As DNA, the CDR3 is TGCGCCAGCAAATTCGGAACATGGCAGGGTAATGAAAAACTGTTTTTT. This codes for CASKFGTWQGNEKLFF.

The gene calls are TRBV15 and TRBJ1-6; D remains unclear. The germline V and J ends were trimmed by 0 bases and 9 bases, with 9 bases remaining between them. Germline V lookup: CDR1 LNHNV, CDR2 YYDKDF (reference sequence). The length of the CDR3 is 14 residues. This chain's CDR3 is CATSRDRKFSPLHF. The DNA for the CDR3 is TGTGCCACCAGCAGAGACAGGAAGTTTTCACCCCTCCACTTT.

The chain couples TRBV3-1 (or the pseudogene TRBV3-2) to TRBJ1-2, with 7 nucleotides matching TRBD1. The CDR3 contains 16 residues. V shed 0 bases and J 3 bases; nucleotides not matched to a gene: 7. Per the germline V gene, CDR1 is LGHDT and CDR2 is YNNKEL (reference sequence). The chain's CDR3 is CASSQDPGGYYYGYTF. DNA for the CDR3: TGTGCCAGCAGCCAAGATCCAGGGGGTTACTACTATGGCTACACCTTC.

This chain connects TRBV6-5 to TRBJ1-1; D unresolved. The ends were cut back, 6 bases at V and 7 bases at J, with 21 bases in the middle. Germline-derived CDR1 and CDR2 are MNHEY and SVGAGI. The CDR3 loop spans 15 amino acids. The CDR3 sequence is CASRYGLSSDYEAFF. The CDR3 nucleotides are TGTGCCAGCAGGTACGGCCTTTCCTCAGATTATGAAGCTTTCTTT.

The V and J genes are TRBV28 and TRBJ2-7; the match to TRBD2 covers 8 bases. This CDR3 has 15 amino acids. Germline V CDR1 and CDR2: MDHEN, SYDVKM. Losses at the gene ends were 2 bases for V and 4 bases for J; bases not matched to a gene: 7. The DNA of the CDR3 is TGTGCCAGCAGTTTACAGGAGCGGGGGAAATACGAGCAGTACTTC. It specifies CASSLQERGKYEQYF.

The chain links TRBV2 to TRBJ1-6; 9 bases are a match to TRBD1. The CDR3 is made up of 14 amino acids. From germline, CDR1 is SNHLY and CDR2 FYNNEI. With 5 bases clipped from V and 10 bases from J, the junction kept 6 bases outside the gene matches. The CDR3 protein is CASSPGTGSSPLHF. In DNA, the CDR3 is TGTGCCAGCAGTCCCGGGACAGGGTCCTCACCCCTCCACTTT.

This chain joins TRBV13 and TRBJ2-3, with D unclear. The germline V gene has CDR1 PRHDT and CDR2 FYEKMQ (reference sequence). The CDR3 consists of 15 residues. V gave up 3 bases and J gave up 4 bases, with 14 bases separating them. The chain's CDR3 is CASSFYLVVSDTQYF. CDR3 nucleotide sequence: TGTGCCAGCAGCTTCTATTTAGTGGTGTCAGATACGCAGTATTTT.

On this clone itself: Distinct nucleotide sequences in the sample also encode this CDR3. The V gene is TRBV6-1, the J gene TRBJ1-5; weak D call: TRBD1 (5 bases). V was clipped by 3 bases and J by 6 bases, with 12 bases between them. The CDR3 has 14 residues. Germline CDR1 MNHNS, CDR2 SASEGT. The CDR3 sequence is CASSERGLGQPQHF. As DNA, the CDR3 is TGTGCCAGCAGTGAGAGGGGCCTCGGTCAGCCCCAGCATTTT.

Here the CDR3 DNA reads TGTGCCAGCTCACCGCAGGCCCGGGACAGAGGACATAACCAGCATTTT. This sequence encodes CASSPQARDRGHNQHF. This rearrangement joins TRBV18 to TRBJ1-5; 7 bases line up with TRBD1. The V gene end was trimmed by 3 bases and the J gene end by 12 bases; junction bases not matched to a gene: 17. CDR3 size: 16 residues. CDR1 and CDR2 (germline): KGHSH, LQKENI.

V is TRBV6-6 and J is TRBJ1-2; 7 bases line up with TRBD1. CDR1 is MNHNY, CDR2 SVGAGI, per germline (reference sequence). After removal of 4 bases from V and 2 bases from J, the junction contained 10 bases not matched to a gene. The CDR3 has 16 residues. CDR3 loop: CASSSDRASGNYGYTF. The DNA for the CDR3 is TGTGCCAGCAGTTCAGACAGGGCCTCGGGGAACTATGGCTACACCTTC.

A note on this clone: In the same sample, other DNA sequences code for this CDR3. The chain carries TRBV18 and TRBJ2-7; weak D call: TRBD2 (5 bases). Germline lookup yields CDR1 KGHSH and CDR2 LQKENI. The V end lost 3 bases, the J end lost 4 bases, and 7 bases lay between the germline ends. CDR3 length: 12 amino acids. The CDR3 bases are TGTGCCAGCTCACCTGGCGGGTACGAGCAGTACTTC. As protein: CASSPGGYEQYF.

V and J are TRBV19 and TRBJ1-2; D might be TRBD1 (6 bases). The V end was cut by 3 bases, the J end by 1 base, with 12 bases between. The CDR3 contains 15 residues. CDR1 is LNHDA, CDR2 SQIVND, per germline (reference sequence). The CDR3 DNA follows: TGTGCCAGTAGTATGCGGGACAACTATAACTATGGCTACACCTTC. Translated, it gives CASSMRDNYNYGYTF.

The chain has TRBV28 and TRBJ1-5, with D unclear. This CDR3 contains 11 residues. The germline V gene encodes CDR1 MDHEN and CDR2 SYDVKM. Trimming took off 7 bases at V and 5 bases at J, with 6 bases between the two ends. The CDR3 DNA reads TGTGCCAGCACTATACATCAGCCCCAGCATTTT. It specifies CASTIHQPQHF.

The chain uses TRBV5-5 and TRBJ1-4; D ambiguous. The germline gives CDR1 SGHKS, CDR2 YYEKEE (reference sequence). Trimming removed 0 bases at V and 8 bases at J, with 8 bases between. This CDR3 has 13 residues. The CDR3 protein is CASSLAVGEKLFF. In DNA, the CDR3 is TGTGCCAGCAGCTTGGCGGTCGGAGAAAAACTGTTTTTT. Complete variable domain (other parts from reference TRBV5-5 and TRBJ1-4): DAGVTQSPTHLIKTRGQQVTLRCSPISGHKSVSWYQQVLGQGPQFIFQYYEKEERGRGNFPDRFSARQFPNYSSELNVNALLLGDSALYLCASSLAVGEKLFFGSGTQLSVL.